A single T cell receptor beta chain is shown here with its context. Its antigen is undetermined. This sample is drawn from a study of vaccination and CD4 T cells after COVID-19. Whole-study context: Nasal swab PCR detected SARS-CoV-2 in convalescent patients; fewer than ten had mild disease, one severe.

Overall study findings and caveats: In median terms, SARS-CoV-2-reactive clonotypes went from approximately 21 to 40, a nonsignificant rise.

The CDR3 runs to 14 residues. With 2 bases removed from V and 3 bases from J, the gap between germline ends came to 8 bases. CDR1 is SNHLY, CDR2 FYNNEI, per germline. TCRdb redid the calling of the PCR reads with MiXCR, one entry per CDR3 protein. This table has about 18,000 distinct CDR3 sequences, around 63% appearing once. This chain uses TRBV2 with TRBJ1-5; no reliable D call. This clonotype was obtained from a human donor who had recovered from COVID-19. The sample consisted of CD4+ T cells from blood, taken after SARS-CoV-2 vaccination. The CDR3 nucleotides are TGTGCCAGCAGTGAATACAACGTCAATCAGCCCCAGCATTTT. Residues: CASSEYNVNQPQHF.